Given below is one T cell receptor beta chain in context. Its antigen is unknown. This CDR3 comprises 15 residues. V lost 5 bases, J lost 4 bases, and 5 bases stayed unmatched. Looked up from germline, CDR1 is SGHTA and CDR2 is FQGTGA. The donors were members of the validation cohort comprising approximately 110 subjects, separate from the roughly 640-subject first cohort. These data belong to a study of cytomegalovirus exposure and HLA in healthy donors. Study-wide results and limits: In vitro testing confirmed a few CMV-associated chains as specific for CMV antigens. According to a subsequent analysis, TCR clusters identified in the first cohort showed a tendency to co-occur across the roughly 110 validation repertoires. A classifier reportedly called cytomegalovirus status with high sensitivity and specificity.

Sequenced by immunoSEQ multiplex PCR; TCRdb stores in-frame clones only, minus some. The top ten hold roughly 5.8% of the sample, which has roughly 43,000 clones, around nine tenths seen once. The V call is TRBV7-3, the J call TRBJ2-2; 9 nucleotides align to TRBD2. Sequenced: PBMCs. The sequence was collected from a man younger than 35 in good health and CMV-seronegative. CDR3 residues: CASSILAGPTGELFF. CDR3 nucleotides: TGTGCCAGCAGCATCCTAGCGGGACCCACCGGGGAGCTGTTTTTT.